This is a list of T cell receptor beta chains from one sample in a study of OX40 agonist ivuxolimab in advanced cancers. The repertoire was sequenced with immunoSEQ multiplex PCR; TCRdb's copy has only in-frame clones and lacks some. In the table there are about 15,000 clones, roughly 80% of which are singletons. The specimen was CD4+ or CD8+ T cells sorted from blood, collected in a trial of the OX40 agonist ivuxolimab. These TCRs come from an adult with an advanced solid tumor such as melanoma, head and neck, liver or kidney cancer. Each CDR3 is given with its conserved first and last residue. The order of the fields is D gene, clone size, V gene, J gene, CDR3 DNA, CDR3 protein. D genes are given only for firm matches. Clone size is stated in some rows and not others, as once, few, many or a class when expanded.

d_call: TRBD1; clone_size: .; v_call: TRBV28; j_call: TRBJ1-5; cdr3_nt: TGTGCCAGCCATAACACAGGGGTGGTGGAGCCCCAGCATTTT; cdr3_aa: CASHNTGVVEPQHF
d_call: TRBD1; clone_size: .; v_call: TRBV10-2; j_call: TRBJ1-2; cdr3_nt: TGCGCCAGCAGACCAGGGGGTGCAGTGATCTCCTTC; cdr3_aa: CASRPGGAVISF
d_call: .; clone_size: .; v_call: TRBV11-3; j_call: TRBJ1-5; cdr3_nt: TGTGCCAGCAGGAAGACAGAAATTAGCAATCAGCCCCAGCATTTT; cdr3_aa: CASRKTEISNQPQHF
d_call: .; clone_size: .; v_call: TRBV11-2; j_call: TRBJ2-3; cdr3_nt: TGTGCCAGCAGCTCTCTTCCAGGGAGCACAGATACGCAGTATTTT; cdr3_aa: CASSSLPGSTDTQYF
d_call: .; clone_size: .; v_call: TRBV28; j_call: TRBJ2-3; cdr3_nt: TGTGCCAGCAGTCGTCGGGGCACAGATACGCAGTATTTT; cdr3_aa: CASSRRGTDTQYF
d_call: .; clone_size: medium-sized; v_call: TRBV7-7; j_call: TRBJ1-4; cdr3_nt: TGTGCTAGCACCCTCGGTACGGGTCCTAATGAAAAACTGTTTTTT; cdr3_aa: CASTLGTGPNEKLFF
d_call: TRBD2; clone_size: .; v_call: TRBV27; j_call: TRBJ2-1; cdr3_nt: TGTGCCAGCAGTCAACGGGACTATCTATACAATGAGCAGTTCTTC; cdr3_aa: CASSQRDYLYNEQFF
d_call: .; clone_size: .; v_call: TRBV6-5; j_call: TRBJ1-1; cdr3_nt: TGTGCCAGCAGCTCTACGGGGCCTGAAGCTTTCTTT; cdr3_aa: CASSSTGPEAFF
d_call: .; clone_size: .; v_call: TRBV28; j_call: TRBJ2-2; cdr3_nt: TGTGCCAGCAGTTTCAGGTACACCGGGGAGCTGTTTTTT; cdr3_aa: CASSFRYTGELFF
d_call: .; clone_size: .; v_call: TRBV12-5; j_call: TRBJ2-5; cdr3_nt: TGTGCTAGTGGTTTCGGCTTAGGGTCCCAAGAGACCCAGTACTTC; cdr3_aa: CASGFGLGSQETQYF
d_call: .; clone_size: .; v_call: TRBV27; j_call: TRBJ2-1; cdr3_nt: TGTGCCAGCAGAAGGGGCGGGGTGAACAATGAGCAGTTCTTC; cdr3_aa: CASRRGGVNNEQFF
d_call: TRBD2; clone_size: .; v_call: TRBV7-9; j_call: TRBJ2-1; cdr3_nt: TGTGCCAGCAGCTTAAAGACTAGCGGCTCCTACAATGAGCAGTTCTTC; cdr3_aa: CASSLKTSGSYNEQFF
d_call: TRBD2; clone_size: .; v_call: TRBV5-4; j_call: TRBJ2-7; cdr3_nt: TGTGCCAGCAGCTCAGGACTAGCGCCCCACGAGCAGTACTTC; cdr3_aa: CASSSGLAPHEQYF
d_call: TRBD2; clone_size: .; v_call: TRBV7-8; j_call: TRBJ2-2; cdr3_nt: TGTGCCAGCAGCTTAGAACTAGCGGGAGGGCCCGGGGAGCTGTTTTTT; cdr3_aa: CASSLELAGGPGELFF
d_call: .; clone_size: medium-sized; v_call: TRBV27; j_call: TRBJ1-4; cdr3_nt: TGTGCCAGCAGTTTATTGTCCGCAACTAATGAAAAACTGTTTTTT; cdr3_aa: CASSLLSATNEKLFF
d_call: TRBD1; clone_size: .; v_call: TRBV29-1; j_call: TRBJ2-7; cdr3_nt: TGCAGCGTTGAATGGGCGCTGACAGGGACCTACGAGCAGTACTTC; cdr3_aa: CSVEWALTGTYEQYF
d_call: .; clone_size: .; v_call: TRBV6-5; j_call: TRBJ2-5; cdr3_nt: TGTGCCAGCAGTCTCGGGACTCGTGAGCAGTACTTC; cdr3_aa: CASSLGTREQYF
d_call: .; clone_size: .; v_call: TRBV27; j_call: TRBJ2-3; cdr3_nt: TGTGCCAGCAGCCCAAACCAGGCAGATACGCAGTATTTT; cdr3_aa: CASSPNQADTQYF
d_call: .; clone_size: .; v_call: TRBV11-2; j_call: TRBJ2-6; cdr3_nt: TGTGCCAGCAGCTTAGCTAGGGACCCCTCTGGGGCCAACGTCCTGACTTTC; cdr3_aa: CASSLARDPSGANVLTF
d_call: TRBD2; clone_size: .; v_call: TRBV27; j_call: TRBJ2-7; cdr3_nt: TGTGCCAGCAGTTTACTAGCGGCTTTCCACGAGCAGTACTTC; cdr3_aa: CASSLLAAFHEQYF